This entry lists 17 T cell receptor beta chains sequenced from one sample in a study of blood T cell repertoires in COVID-19. The method was immunoSEQ multiplex PCR; TCRdb's version includes in-frame clones alone and lacks a portion of them. This sample yields roughly 280,000 clones, of which 75% to 90% are seen a single time; under 2.5% belongs to the top ten. Sequencing input: peripheral blood. These receptors all stem from a man aged 30-40 years with active or convalescent COVID-19.

A word on this clone: The sample contains more than one DNA sequence encoding this CDR3. V usage is TRBV30 and J usage is TRBJ1-4, with D maybe TRBD1 (6 bases). The CDR3 is 13 amino acids. Germline assignment: CDR1 GTSNPN and CDR2 SVGIG (reference sequence). Trimming removed 3 bases from V and 5 bases from J, with 10 bases in between. CDR3 bases: TGTGCCTGGAGCCTACAGGGAAATGAAAAACTGTTTTTT. This translates into CAWSLQGNEKLFF.

This chain joins TRBV6-5 and TRBJ1-1, with D perhaps TRBD1 (5 bases). The germline V gene has CDR1 MNHEY and CDR2 SVGAGI. V was shortened by 5 bases and J by 2 bases, with 9 bases between the two germline ends. This CDR3 region has 13 residues. CDR3 residues: CASSTGTNTEAFF. For the CDR3, the DNA is TGTGCCAGCAGTACCGGGACTAACACTGAAGCTTTCTTT.

The rearrangement uses TRBV2 and TRBJ1-2; tentatively, D is TRBD1 (5 bases). The germline V gene has CDR1 SNHLY and CDR2 FYNNEI. Trimming cost V 7 bases and J 7 bases, with 22 bases left between them. The CDR3 runs to 15 residues. This CDR3 reads CASKGRESVDGGYTF. CDR3 bases: TGTGCCAGCAAGGGCAGGGAAAGCGTAGATGGTGGCTACACCTTC.

The chain joins TRBV24-1 to TRBJ1-4; D is uncertain. Germline V gene lookup returns CDR1 KGHDR and CDR2 SFDVKD. CDR3 length equals 15 residues. Trimming cost V 6 bases and J 1 base, with 11 bases left between them. CDR3 residues: CATSSPGKTNEKLFF. The CDR3 bases are TGTGCCACCAGTAGTCCCGGGAAAACTAATGAAAAACTGTTTTTT.

The chain joins TRBV30 to TRBJ1-1, with a weak D call TRBD1 (5 bases). The V gene's germline CDR1 is GTSNPN and CDR2 SVGIG (reference sequence). Trimming shortened V by 5 bases and J by 3 bases, and 10 bases separated the two germline ends. The CDR3 spans 12 residues. CDR3 region: CAWQGKDTEAFF. The CDR3, as DNA: TGTGCCTGGCAGGGTAAGGACACTGAAGCTTTCTTT. The full variable domain, completed using reference TRBV30 and TRBJ1-1, is SQTIHQWPATLVQPVGSPLSLECTVEGTSNPNLYWYRQAAGRGLQLLFYSVGIGQISSEVPQNLSASRPQDRQFILSSKKLLLSDSGFYLCAWQGKDTEAFFGQGTRLTVV.

The chain couples TRBV29-1 to TRBJ2-5, with a weak D call TRBD2 (5 bases). Germline lookup yields CDR1 SQVTM and CDR2 ANQGSEA. The CDR3 is made up of 12 amino acids. Trimming shortened V by 5 bases and J by 3 bases, and 10 bases separated the two germline ends. CDR3 sequence: CSVIAQEETQYF. The CDR3 coding sequence is TGCAGCGTTATAGCGCAGGAAGAGACCCAGTACTTC.

The rearrangement uses TRBV13 and TRBJ1-2; no definite D call. The CDR3 is made up of 14 amino acids. V lost 0 bases to trimming and J lost 5 bases, with 10 bases between them. Germline CDR1 PRHDT, CDR2 FYEKMQ (reference sequence). CDR3 residues: CASSLGLSGYGYTF. DNA for the CDR3: TGTGCCAGCAGCTTAGGCCTTTCGGGATATGGCTACACCTTC.

V gene TRBV7-9 combines with J gene TRBJ1-5; 7 positions match TRBD1. Trimming took 1 base from V and 3 from J; bases not matched to a gene: 6. The germline gives CDR1 SEHNR, CDR2 FQNEAQ (reference sequence). The CDR3 is 16 amino acids. CDR3 residues: CASSLGEDRYNQPQHF. The CDR3 DNA follows: TGTGCCAGCAGCTTAGGAGAGGACAGGTACAATCAGCCCCAGCATTTT.

The rearrangement links TRBV7-9 to TRBJ2-3; no definite D call. This CDR3 has 15 residues. Germline loops: CDR1 SEHNR, CDR2 FQNEAQ (reference sequence). With 3 bases removed from V and 0 bases from J, the gap between germline ends came to 10 bases. The CDR3, as DNA: TGTGCCAGCAGCTTCCCCACAGAAAGCACAGATACGCAGTATTTT. Translated: CASSFPTESTDTQYF.

The chain combines TRBV20-1 with TRBJ1-5, with TRBD1 matching over 7 bases. CDR3 size: 17 residues. Germline trimming cut 3 bases from V and 0 bases from J; bases unmatched to any gene: 11. The germline CDR1 and CDR2 sequences are DFQATT and SNEGSKA (reference sequence). CDR3 residues: CSASPGTVGYSNQPQHF. The CDR3 DNA sequence: TGCAGTGCTAGTCCGGGGACAGTAGGATATAGCAATCAGCCCCAGCATTTT.

The chain joins TRBV5-6 to TRBJ1-4; 11 bases match TRBD1. The CDR3 has 18 residues. The V gene end was trimmed by 2 bases and the J gene end by 2 bases; junction bases not matched to a gene: 8. CDR1 is SGHDT and CDR2 is YYEEEE in the germline V gene. In nucleotides, the CDR3 is TGTGCCAGCAGCTTATGGACAGGGGGCTGGGCGACTAATGAAAAACTGTTTTTT. This sequence encodes CASSLWTGGWATNEKLFF. The variable domain in full, completed from reference TRBV5-6 and TRBJ1-4, reads DAGVTQSPTHLIKTRGQQVTLRCSPKSGHDTVSWYQQALGQGPQFIFQYYEEEERQRGNFPDRFSGHQFPNYSSELNVNALLLGDSALYLCASSLWTGGWATNEKLFFGSGTQLSVL.

The chain is built from TRBV28 and TRBJ2-5, with 10 bases identical to TRBD2. The V gene's germline CDR1 is MDHEN and CDR2 SYDVKM. Trimming removed 5 bases from V and 1 base from J; junction bases left unmatched: 7. CDR3 length equals 16 residues. The CDR3 loop reads CASSVGLAETQETQYF. CDR3 nucleotide sequence: TGTGCCAGCAGTGTTGGACTAGCGGAGACCCAAGAGACCCAGTACTTC.

This clone was picked up one time. The rearrangement links TRBV6-5 to TRBJ2-1; D might be TRBD2 (5 bases). The length of the CDR3 is 14 residues. Per germline, CDR1 MNHEY and CDR2 SVGAGI. Trimming shortened V by 7 bases and J by 0 bases, and 10 bases separated the two germline ends. The chain's CDR3 is CASTVGSSYNEQFF. CDR3 coding DNA: TGTGCCAGCACTGTAGGGAGCTCCTACAATGAGCAGTTCTTC.

The chain joins TRBV5-1 to TRBJ2-5; tentatively, D is TRBD2 (5 bases). V was trimmed by 4 bases and J by 5 bases, leaving 18 bases between them. The CDR3 totals 15 residues. CDR1 and CDR2 (germline): SGHRS, YFSETQ. The CDR3 nucleotides are TGCGCCAGCAGCCAAAACAGCGGTCCCGCGGAGACCCAGTACTTC. Amino acid sequence: CASSQNSGPAETQYF.

The J gene is TRBJ1-1, the V gene TRBV6-5; D is possibly TRBD1 (6 bases). V lost 4 bases to trimming and J lost 3 bases, with 12 bases between them. Germline lookup yields CDR1 MNHEY and CDR2 SVGAGI. The CDR3 loop spans 14 amino acids. The DNA for the CDR3 is TGTGCCAGCAGTTCATCCAGGGGAGACACTGAAGCTTTCTTT. Its protein product is CASSSSRGDTEAFF.

The chain links TRBV5-1 to TRBJ2-2; no firm D call. Trimming removed 3 bases at V and 2 bases at J, with 11 bases between. Germline lookup yields CDR1 SGHRS and CDR2 YFSETQ. CDR3 length: 15 amino acids. The CDR3 spells CASSSRSSNTGELFF. As DNA, the CDR3 is TGCGCCAGCAGCTCCCGATCGAGTAACACCGGGGAGCTGTTTTTT. Complete variable domain (other parts from reference TRBV5-1 and TRBJ2-2): KAGVTQTPRYLIKTRGQQVTLSCSPISGHRSVSWYQQTPGQGLQFLFEYFSETQRNKGNFPGRFSGRQFSNSRSEMNVSTLELGDSALYLCASSSRSSNTGELFFGEGSRLTVL.

This clone came up a few times. This chain links TRBV7-3 with TRBJ1-5; 9 bases are shared with TRBD1. CDR1 is SGHTA and CDR2 is FQGTGA in the germline V gene. The CDR3 has 16 residues. The CDR3 spells CDRYGTGCEDFQPQHF. DNA of the CDR3: TGTGACCGATACGGGACAGGGTGTGAGGATTTTCAGCCCCAGCATTTT.